The entry that follows covers one T cell receptor (beta chain) sequence. It has no known antigen specificity. No qualities accompany the bases; no much larger clone lies one base away. These data originate in a study of vaccination and CD4 T cells after COVID-19 (dated by TCRdb to between 2020 and 2023). At the level of the whole study: Convalescent patients had a positive SARS-CoV-2 result on nasal swab PCR, and of these patients, several had mild disease and one had severe disease. Post-COVID blood samples from convalescent patients were collected a median of around 100 days after diagnosis, with a range of roughly 35 to 161 days. For stimulating the cultures, overlapping spike peptide pools were used, derived from SARS-CoV-2 as well as from the common cold coronaviruses HCoV-NL63, HCoV-OC43 and HCoV-229E. Post-vaccine blood samples were collected a median of approximately 77 days after the second vaccine dose, ranging from about 13 to 241 days. The spike-specific CD4+ TCR repertoire was compared before and after mRNA vaccination in about nine COVID-19 convalescent patients and a few infection-naive healthy vaccine recipients. In control cultures, a CEFX viral epitope pool was used as positive control, an HIV-1 Nef peptide pool was used as negative control, or no peptide was added. The convalescent cohort included six males and four females, with two Hispanic individuals, seven Caucasians, two Asians and one multiracial person. Two doses of either the Pfizer-BioNTech BNT162b2 vaccine (n=8) or the Moderna mRNA-1273 vaccine (n=2) were administered to participants. Beyond this particular receptor, the publication reports: In convalescent patients, a median around 90% of post-vaccine SARS-CoV-2-reactive clones were detected only after vaccination, suggesting vaccine-specific priming. Relatively few convalescent patients were included in the study, and early timepoints after natural infection were not analyzed. Of the vaccine-specific clones found in convalescent patients, nearly all (304 of 307) were mono-reactive for SARS-CoV-2 spike instead of being cross-reactive with common cold coronaviruses. An increase in the median number of SARS-CoV-2-reactive clonotypes from around 20 after infection to roughly 38 after vaccination was observed, but the change was not found to be significant.

Receptors were amplified or captured by PCR. TCR sequencing of DNA from cultured CD4+ T cells used the Oncomine TCR Beta short-read assay at the Johns Hopkins FTIC core. The QIAamp micro DNA kit was used to extract genomic DNA from the cultured CD4+ T cells. The Oncomine TCR Beta libraries from cultured CD4+ T cells were pooled using unique dual indexes and then sequenced on an Illumina iSeq 100. The authors' pipeline ran thus. Non-productive sequences were removed, and CDR3s not starting with C, not ending with F or W, or shorter than 7 amino acids were discarded. The MANAFEST web application identified antigen-specific clonotypes by comparing peptide-stimulated wells against reference wells and other culture wells. To be called positive, a clone needed an FDR below 0.05, an odds ratio above 5, and a productive frequency above 0.1% in at least two of three replicate wells. A clonotype was classed as cross-reactive if the clonotype showed significant expansion both in SARS-CoV-2 spike wells and in at least one common cold coronavirus spike condition. Similarity between CDR3 sequences was evaluated in R version 3.6.1 using Levenshtein distances (stringdist) and unrooted phylogenetic trees (ape). The raw public reads went through TCRdb reprocessing: fastp at Q25, MiXCR clone calling, in-frame beta chains kept. Entries that share a CDR3 protein sequence are merged under the most common genes and DNA. The V and J calls come from TCRdb's annotation, not from the publication. This sample lists tens of thousands of distinct CDR3 sequences; approximately 59% were detected once. The ten largest clonotypes hold approximately 2.8% of the sample.

According to the study, the label for this sample's treatment or condition signals: roughly 10-day PBMC culture with coronavirus spike peptide pools or control peptides (ViraFEST assay). The ViraFEST assay was used in the study, in which antigen-specific T cells were expanded with peptide pools and expanded clonotypes were subsequently identified by TCR sequencing. The convalescent patients' positive SARS-CoV-2 PCR tests fell between March and December 2020, which was before the Alpha, Beta and Delta variants emerged in the United States. PBMCs were cultured at roughly 1.9 million per well in IMDM supplemented with approximately 5.3% human AB serum and around 9.5 IU/ml IL-2, with approximately 11 ug/ml peptide pools added. On days 3 and 7, half of the culture medium was replaced with fresh IL-2-containing medium. Once the cells had been in culture for about 10 days, the EasySep CD4+ T cell isolation kit was used to isolate CD4+ T cells by negative selection. PBMCs were separated from whole blood using Ficoll-Paque Plus gradient centrifugation and then either used fresh or cryopreserved at -140C. Each culture condition was generally run in triplicate wells.

The source is a human donor who had recovered from COVID-19. Sequencing was performed on CD4+ T cells from blood, cultured in vitro.

The DNA reads as follows: TGCAGTGCTGCAACGGGGAATAGCAATCAGCCCCAGCATTTT. Its coded protein is CSAATGNSNQPQHF. This chain joins TRBV20-1 to TRBJ1-5, with no D gene named confidently. Per the germline V gene (reference sequence), DFQATT is the CDR1 and SNEGSKA is the CDR2. Between the V and J ends, shortened by 5 bases and 0 bases respectively, the junction contains 11 bases. The CDR3 sequence holds 14 residues, the cysteine and phenylalanine included. Of all the DNA, just the CDR3 is kept, 42 bases in frame from base 1.